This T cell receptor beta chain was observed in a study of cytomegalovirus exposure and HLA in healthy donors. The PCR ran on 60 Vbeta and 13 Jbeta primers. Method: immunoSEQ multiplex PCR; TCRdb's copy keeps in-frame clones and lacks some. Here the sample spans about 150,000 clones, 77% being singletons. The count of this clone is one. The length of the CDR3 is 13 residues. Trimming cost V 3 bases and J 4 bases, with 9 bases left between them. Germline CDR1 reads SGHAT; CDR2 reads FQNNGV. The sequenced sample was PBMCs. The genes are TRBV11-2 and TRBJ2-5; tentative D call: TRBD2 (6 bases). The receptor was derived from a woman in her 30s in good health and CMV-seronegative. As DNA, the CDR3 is TGTGCCAGCAGCTTCCTGGGGGGAGAGACCCAGTACTTC. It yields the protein CASSFLGGETQYF.